These 19 T cell receptor beta chains were all obtained from the same sample, sequenced in a study of shared clonotypes between healthy human individuals. Repertoires were generated with immunoSEQ multiplex PCR, while TCRdb's copy carries only in-frame clones and drops some. The sample includes some 630,000 clones, roughly 70% of them seen just once. Sequencing was performed on memory CD4+ T cells sorted from blood. The subset: CD45RA-negative fraction. The source of these receptors is a woman aged 25 to 45 in good health.

This clone appeared a single time. The chain is built from TRBV7-8 and TRBJ2-3, with TRBD2 matching over 7 bases. Trimming removed 5 bases from V and 3 bases from J; junction bases left unmatched: 5. This CDR3 has 14 amino acids. The V gene's germline CDR1 is SGHVS and CDR2 FQNEAQ. The CDR3 protein is CASSPSGMTDTQYF. CDR3 DNA sequence: TGTGCCAGCAGCCCCAGCGGGATGACAGATACGCAGTATTTT.

The V call is TRBV6-1, the J call TRBJ2-5, with 10 bases identical to TRBD2. Losses at the gene ends were 8 bases for V and 4 bases for J; bases not matched to a gene: 10. CDR1 is MNHNS and CDR2 is SASEGT in the germline V gene. The CDR3 has 15 amino acids. CDR3 residues: CASGDGRLAGETQYF. The CDR3 nucleotides read TGTGCCAGCGGCGATGGTCGACTAGCGGGAGAGACCCAGTACTTC.

The chain recombines TRBV19 with TRBJ2-1, with D perhaps matching TRBD2 (6 bases). This CDR3 is 14 amino acids long. V lost 5 bases to trimming and J lost 2 bases, with 10 bases between them. Germline values: CDR1 LNHDA, CDR2 SQIVND (reference sequence). The CDR3, as DNA: TGTGCCAGTAGTTGGCGGGAACCCTACAATGAGCAGTTCTTC. This translates into CASSWREPYNEQFF.

As for this clone: Other DNA sequences in the sample encode the same CDR3. CDR3 nucleotides: TGTGCCAGCAGTTTATGGGGGAGGGGCGGCTACACCTTC. Its protein is CASSLWGRGGYTF. The chain joins TRBV28 to TRBJ1-2; D possibly corresponds to TRBD1 (5 bases). V shed 0 bases and J shed 8 bases, with 10 bases lying between them. Germline V lookup: CDR1 MDHEN, CDR2 SYDVKM. This CDR3 comprises 13 residues.

For this clone: Other DNA sequences in the same sample also yield this CDR3. This rearrangement joins TRBV18 to TRBJ2-7; D unresolved. CDR3 length: 13 amino acids. Germline CDR1 is KGHSH and CDR2 is LQKENI. Trimming cost V 6 bases and J 2 bases, with 11 bases left between them. The CDR3 loop reads CASSSDRAYEQYF. CDR3 in DNA: TGTGCCAGCTCGTCCGACCGAGCCTACGAGCAGTACTTC.

This chain connects TRBV10-3 to TRBJ1-3; no clear D gene. V shed 0 bases and J shed 0 bases, with 9 bases lying between them. The CDR3 sequence is 16 residues long. Germline V gene sequence: CDR1 ENHRY, CDR2 SYGVKD. The CDR3 DNA reads TGTGCCATCAGTGAGTCGCGTCTTGACTCTGGAAACACCATATATTTT. Protein: CAISESRLDSGNTIYF.

The chain carries TRBV6-1 and TRBJ1-4; no reliable D call. V was shortened by 2 bases and J by 8 bases, with 12 bases between the two germline ends. Per the germline V gene, CDR1 is MNHNS and CDR2 is SASEGT. The CDR3 is 14 residues long. CDR3 DNA: TGTGCCAGCAGTGAAAGAGGGTCTGGCGAAAAACTGTTTTTT. This codes for CASSERGSGEKLFF.

This clone appeared once. Written as DNA, the CDR3 is TGTGCCAGCAGTTTATCGTGGCTAGCTGCCAATGAGCAGTTCTTC. It is translated as CASSLSWLAANEQFF. The chain uses TRBV27 and TRBJ2-1, with a possible D match to TRBD2 (5 bases). Trimming cost V 0 bases and J 6 bases, with 12 bases left between them. The CDR3 sequence is 15 residues long. CDR1 and CDR2 (germline): MNHEY, SMNVEV (reference sequence).

This clone was seen a handful of times. The rearrangement uses TRBV7-2 and TRBJ1-1; D is perhaps TRBD1 (6 bases). This CDR3 has 14 amino acids. The V gene's germline CDR1 is SGHTA and CDR2 FQGNSA. V lost 4 bases and J 1 base, leaving 10 bases between the germline ends. CDR3 in DNA: TGTGCCAGCAGCTCGATGACAGGGAACACTGAAGCTTTCTTT. Its protein is CASSSMTGNTEAFF.

J is TRBJ2-7 and V is TRBV5-1, with 10 bases that match TRBD2. J was trimmed by 6 bases and V by 0 bases; bases with no gene match: 12. Germline CDR1 SGHRS, CDR2 YFSETQ. The CDR3 runs to 17 residues. DNA for the CDR3: TGCGCCAGCAGCTTGGCGGTGGCGAGCGGGAGGGAGGCCGAGCAGTACTTC. Its translation is CASSLAVASGREAEQYF.

V and J are TRBV7-2 and TRBJ2-5; D call uncertain. The length of the CDR3 is 14 residues. V was trimmed by 5 bases and J by 5 bases, leaving 15 bases between them. The germline gives CDR1 SGHTA, CDR2 FQGNSA. The CDR3: CASSPYLNSETQYF. The CDR3 coding sequence is TGTGCCAGCAGCCCCTACCTAAACAGTGAGACCCAGTACTTC.

A few counts support this clone. This chain connects TRBV5-1 to TRBJ1-1; D remains unclear. The germline V gene encodes CDR1 SGHRS and CDR2 YFSETQ. This CDR3 contains 15 residues. The germline V and J ends were trimmed by 4 bases and 0 bases, with 13 bases remaining between them. CDR3 region: CASSGSDGMNTEAFF. The CDR3 DNA reads as TGCGCCAGCAGCGGATCGGACGGGATGAACACTGAAGCTTTCTTT.

A single count supports this clone. The J gene is TRBJ2-3, the V gene TRBV18; TRBD1 matches at 8 bases. Looked up from germline, CDR1 is KGHSH and CDR2 is LQKENI. V lost 5 bases and J lost 0; bases outside the gene matches: 10. This CDR3 has 17 residues. DNA for the CDR3: TGTGCCAGCTCATCCAGGACAGGGCATTCTAGCACAGATACGCAGTATTTT. Its protein is CASSSRTGHSSTDTQYF. The whole variable domain, remainder taken from reference TRBV18 and TRBJ2-3, is NAGVMQNPRHLVRRRGQEARLRCSPMKGHSHVYWYRQLPEEGLKFMVYLQKENIIDESGMPKERFSAEFPKEGPSILRIQQVVRGDSAAYFCASSSRTGHSSTDTQYFGPGTRLTVL.

The chain recombines TRBV2 with TRBJ2-3, with D possibly being TRBD1 (7 bases). Between the trimmed V and J ends, which lost 8 bases and 0 bases, there was a span of 21 bases. The CDR3 loop spans 17 amino acids. Germline V gene sequence: CDR1 SNHLY, CDR2 FYNNEI. This chain's CDR3 is CASGLPHQGGSTDTQYF. The CDR3 DNA reads TGTGCCAGCGGCCTCCCTCACCAGGGGGGCAGCACAGATACGCAGTATTTT. Together with reference TRBV2 and TRBJ2-3, the CDR3 gives the full variable domain: EPEVTQTPSHQVTQMGQEVILRCVPISNHLYFYWYRQILGQKVEFLVSFYNNEISEKSEIFDDQFSVERPDGSNFTLKIRSTKLEDSAMYFCASGLPHQGGSTDTQYFGPGTRLTVL.

The chain employs TRBV5-8 and TRBJ1-1, with 11 bases identical to TRBD1. CDR1 is SGHTS, CDR2 YDEGEE, per germline. The CDR3 has 14 residues. V lost 5 bases and J lost 5; bases outside the gene matches: 5. The CDR3 protein is CASSSDRGLTEAFF. CDR3 nucleotide sequence: TGTGCCAGCAGTTCGGACAGGGGGCTAACTGAAGCTTTCTTT.

This clone was recorded once. The chain combines TRBV28 with TRBJ1-5; no clear D gene. V lost 11 bases to trimming and J lost 0 bases, with 11 bases between them. The CDR3 contains 13 residues. Germline assignment: CDR1 MDHEN and CDR2 SYDVKM. For the CDR3, the DNA is TGTGCCGTCCGGGTGGGTAGCAATCAGCCCCAGCATTTT. Translating it yields CAVRVGSNQPQHF.

This chain connects TRBV30 to TRBJ2-1; 14 bases agree with TRBD2. CDR3 length: 15 amino acids. V lost 1 base and J lost 8; bases outside the gene matches: 4. CDR1 is GTSNPN, CDR2 SVGIG, per germline (reference sequence). The CDR3 DNA sequence: TGTGCCTGGAGTGCCGGACTAGCGGGAGGACATGAGCAGTTCTTC. This encodes CAWSAGLAGGHEQFF.

This chain uses TRBV27 with TRBJ2-3; D ambiguous. Per germline, CDR1 MNHEY and CDR2 SMNVEV (reference sequence). V lost 3 bases and J lost 6, with 7 bases in between. The CDR3 length is 12 residues. CDR3 region: CASSFRLDTQYF. CDR3 bases: TGTGCCAGCAGTTTCCGACTGGATACGCAGTATTTT.

The CDR3 DNA reads TGTGCCAGCAGCTTAGAGTGGACAGTAGATGGCTACACCTTC. It codes for CASSLEWTVDGYTF. This sequence joins TRBV7-2 and TRBJ1-2, with D tentatively TRBD1 (6 bases). This CDR3 region has 14 residues. CDR1 and CDR2 (germline): SGHTA, FQGNSA. V was pared by 1 base and J by 6 bases, with 12 bases between.